This section outlines one T cell receptor beta chain sequence together with its context. Its cognate antigen is unknown. PCR was performed using 60 Vbeta and 13 Jbeta primers. Measured with immunoSEQ multiplex PCR; TCRdb has only the in-frame clones, and not every one. The top ten clones hold roughly 13% of a sample with over 150,000 clones, 81% of them seen once. This entry is derived from a study of cytomegalovirus exposure and HLA in healthy donors. Study outcomes and limitations: In a later analysis, CMV-associated beta chains were mostly HLA-associated, it appeared. It emerged from a later analysis that several of the most significant clusters appeared to be linked to common viral pathogens. Earlier analysis yielded a pattern in which most TCR beta V segments were productive about 90% or about 30% of the time. Rates of TCR association differed by HLA locus in a later analysis, with DRB1 highest and HLA-C lowest.

The origin of this receptor is a woman in her forties or fifties in good health and CMV-seronegative. Sequencing input: PBMCs.

CDR3 in DNA: TGTGCCAGCAGCCCAGACAGGAGTAATGAAAAACTGTTTTTT. It encodes CASSPDRSNEKLFF. This chain joins TRBV7-9 and TRBJ1-4; tentative D call: TRBD1 (6 bases). Germline V lookup: CDR1 SEHNR, CDR2 FQNEAQ (reference sequence). V shed 5 bases and J shed 4 bases, with 11 bases lying between them. The CDR3 contains 14 residues. Complete variable domain (other parts from reference TRBV7-9 and TRBJ1-4): DTGVSQNPRHKITKRGQNVTFRCDPISEHNRLYWYRQTLGQGPEFLTYFQNEAQLEKSRLLSDRFSAERPKGSFSTLEIQRTEQGDSAMYLCASSPDRSNEKLFFGSGTQLSVL.